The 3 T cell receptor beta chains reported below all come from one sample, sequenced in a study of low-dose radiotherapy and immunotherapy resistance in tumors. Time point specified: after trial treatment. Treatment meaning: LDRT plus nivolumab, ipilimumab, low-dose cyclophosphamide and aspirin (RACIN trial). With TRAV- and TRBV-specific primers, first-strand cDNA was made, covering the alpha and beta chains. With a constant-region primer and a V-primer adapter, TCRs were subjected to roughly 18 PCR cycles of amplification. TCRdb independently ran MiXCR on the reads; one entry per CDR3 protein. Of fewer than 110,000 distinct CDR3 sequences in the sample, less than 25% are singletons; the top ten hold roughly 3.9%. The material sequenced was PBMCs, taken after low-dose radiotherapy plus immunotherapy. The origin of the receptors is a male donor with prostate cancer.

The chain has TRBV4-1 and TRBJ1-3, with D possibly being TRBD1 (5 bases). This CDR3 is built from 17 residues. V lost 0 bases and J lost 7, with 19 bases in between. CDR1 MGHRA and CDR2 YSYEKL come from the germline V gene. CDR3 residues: CASSQESGERGRNTIYF. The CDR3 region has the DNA TGCGCCAGCAGCCAAGAAAGCGGTGAACGGGGGAGGAACACCATATATTTT.

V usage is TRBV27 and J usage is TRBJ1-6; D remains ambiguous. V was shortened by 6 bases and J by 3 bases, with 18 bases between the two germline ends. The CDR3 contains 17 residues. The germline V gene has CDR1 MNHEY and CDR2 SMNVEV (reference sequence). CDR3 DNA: TGTGCCAGCAGGAAACCGGTAACGGACGTCTATAATTCACCCCTCCACTTT. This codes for CASRKPVTDVYNSPLHF.

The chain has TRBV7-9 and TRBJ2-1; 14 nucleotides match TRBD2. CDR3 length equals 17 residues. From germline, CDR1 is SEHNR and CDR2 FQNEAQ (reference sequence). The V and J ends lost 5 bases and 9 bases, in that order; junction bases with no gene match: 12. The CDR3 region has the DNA TGTGCCAGCAGCGGACCCGGGACTAGCGGGAGTCGGGGTGAGCAGTTCTTC. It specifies CASSGPGTSGSRGEQFF.